This passage covers 28 T cell receptor beta chains from one sample sequenced in a study of beta chain features in type 1 diabetes (dated by TCRdb to 2017 to 2018). The library was made by the immunoSEQ multiplex PCR assay. The entire amount of isolated RNA was reverse transcribed using the High Capacity cDNA Reverse Transcription Kit, so the sequenced TCRB transcripts were expressed ones. Not all clones reach the TCRdb copy of this immuneACCESS table, which keeps in-frame sequences only. Checked studies attribute under half of the gap to unresolved V genes and leave the rest unexplained. Recorded for this sample are hundreds of thousands of clones; about an eighth of them occurred a single time. The ten largest make up 0.04% of the sample. These receptors' antigens are unknown. Broader findings and caveats from the paper: In all four CD4+ subsets, TCRB CDR3 length was moderately but significantly shorter in type 1 diabetes patients.

The sample taken for sequencing was naive CD4+ T cells from blood. What the cell subset or site label conveys for this sample: true naive CD4+ T cells. These receptors originate from a man aged 18 to 35 with type 1 diabetes.

This clone was detected a few times. The J gene is TRBJ1-1, the V gene TRBV5-6; D is ambiguous. CDR1 is SGHDT and CDR2 is YYEEEE in the germline V gene. Trimming took 2 bases from V and 6 from J, leaving 8 bases between them. This CDR3 region has 12 residues. CDR3 sequence (DNA): TGTGCCAGCAGCTTTGACGCATCTGAAGCTTTCTTT. Translating gives CASSFDASEAFF.

This clone occurred a few times. This rearrangement joins TRBV29-1 to TRBJ1-4, with D possibly TRBD1 on 5 matching bases. CDR1 and CDR2 from the germline V gene are SQVTM and ANQGSEA. This CDR3 spans 12 amino acids. With 8 bases removed from V and 5 bases from J, the gap between germline ends came to 12 bases. CDR3 coding DNA: TGCAGCATACTGGAGGGGAATGAAAAACTGTTTTTT. Translating gives CSILEGNEKLFF. The full variable domain, in which reference TRBV29-1 and TRBJ1-4 provide the parts outside the CDR3, is SAVISQKPSRDICQRGTSLTIQCQVDSQVTMMFWYRQQPGQSLTLIATANQGSEATYESGFVIDKFPISRPNLTFSTLTVSNMSPEDSSIYLCSILEGNEKLFFGSGTQLSVL.

This clone was observed a few times. The gene calls are TRBV5-1 and TRBJ2-5; unclear D gene. The CDR3 is 13 amino acids. From germline, CDR1 is SGHRS and CDR2 YFSETQ. V gave up 3 bases and J gave up 4 bases, with 10 bases separating them. CDR3 residues: CASSSDGRETQYF. In DNA, the CDR3 is TGCGCCAGCAGCTCGGATGGAAGAGAGACCCAGTACTTC. The complete variable domain, with remaining parts taken from reference TRBV5-1 and TRBJ2-5, reads KAGVTQTPRYLIKTRGQQVTLSCSPISGHRSVSWYQQTPGQGLQFLFEYFSETQRNKGNFPGRFSGRQFSNSRSEMNVSTLELGDSALYLCASSSDGRETQYFGPGTRLLVL.

The V and J genes are TRBV18 and TRBJ2-3; D perhaps matches TRBD1 (5 bases). The ends were cut back, 0 bases at V and 1 base at J, with 11 bases in the middle. Germline CDR1 reads KGHSH; CDR2 reads LQKENI. The CDR3 consists of 16 residues. The CDR3 spells CASSPPWGGGTDTQYF. The CDR3 coding sequence is TGTGCCAGCTCACCACCATGGGGCGGTGGCACAGATACGCAGTATTTT.

J is TRBJ1-2 and V is TRBV9; possibly TRBD1 for D (5 bases). The CDR3 covers 16 residues. CDR1 is SGDLS and CDR2 is YYNGEE in the germline V gene. Between the trimmed V and J ends, which lost 5 bases and 1 base, there was a span of 18 bases. The CDR3 protein is CASSHRGGNYNYGYTF. The CDR3 DNA sequence: TGTGCCAGCAGTCATCGTGGGGGGAACTATAACTATGGCTACACCTTC. The complete variable domain, with remaining parts taken from reference TRBV9 and TRBJ1-2, reads DSGVTQTPKHLITATGQRVTLRCSPRSGDLSVYWYQQSLDQGLQFLIQYYNGEERAKGNILERFSAQQFPDLHSELNLSSLELGDSALYFCASSHRGGNYNYGYTFGSGTRLTVV.

This chain uses TRBV13 with TRBJ1-5, with no clear D. The V gene lost 9 bases and the J gene lost 1 base, with 4 bases spanning the gap. The CDR3 spans 11 residues. Germline V gives CDR1 PRHDT, CDR2 FYEKMQ (reference sequence). The CDR3 sequence: CARRSNQPQHF. The CDR3 bases are TGTGCCAGACGGAGCAATCAGCCCCAGCATTTT.

The chain carries TRBV13 and TRBJ2-5; D possibly matches TRBD1 or TRBD2 (6 bases each). CDR1 and CDR2 from the germline V gene are PRHDT and FYEKMQ (reference sequence). V dropped 3 bases and J dropped 5 bases, with 13 bases sitting between them. The CDR3 is 14 residues long. The CDR3 DNA is TGTGCCAGCAGCTTTTCCGGGGGCGCGGAGACCCAGTACTTC. The encoded protein is CASSFSGGAETQYF.

The chain has TRBV19 and TRBJ2-7; perhaps D is TRBD1 or TRBD2 (7 bases each). V was clipped by 7 bases and J by 4 bases, with 26 bases between them. Germline assignment: CDR1 LNHDA and CDR2 SQIVND (reference sequence). This CDR3 has 17 residues. The CDR3 here is CASTEGWGQRGNYEQYF. For the CDR3, the DNA is TGTGCCAGTACCGAAGGCTGGGGACAGCGGGGAAATTACGAGCAGTACTTC.

The sample holds a few counts of this clone. This CDR3 is also generated by other DNA sequences in the sample. The chain couples TRBV5-1 to TRBJ1-2; 7 nucleotides match TRBD1. The germline gives CDR1 SGHRS, CDR2 YFSETQ. The CDR3 spans 12 residues. J lost 8 bases, V lost 1 base, and 2 bases had no gene match. The CDR3 DNA reads as TGCGCCAGCAGCTTGACAGGGGAAGGCTACACCTTC. Residues: CASSLTGEGYTF.

This clone turned up a few times. This chain joins TRBV5-1 and TRBJ2-1; 9 nucleotides match TRBD2. With 4 bases clipped from V and 0 bases from J, the junction kept 11 bases outside the gene matches. The CDR3 contains 18 residues. From germline, CDR1 is SGHRS and CDR2 YFSETQ. The chain's CDR3 is CASSLTSGRLSSYNEQFF. The CDR3 region has the DNA TGCGCCAGCAGCCTTACTAGCGGGCGGCTGAGCTCCTACAATGAGCAGTTCTTC.

This chain joins TRBV5-6 and TRBJ2-1; D is unclear. The CDR3 totals 16 residues. Looked up from germline, CDR1 is SGHDT and CDR2 is YYEEEE. V was pared by 0 bases and J by 15 bases, with 25 bases between. The CDR3 DNA reads as TGTGCCAGCAGCTTGGCCTTGGTCGCCCCCAAGGCCCGACGGTTCTTC. Its translation is CASSLALVAPKARRFF.

This chain joins TRBV2 and TRBJ2-1, with D possibly TRBD2 on 7 matching bases. In germline, CDR1 is SNHLY, CDR2 FYNNEI. This CDR3 region has 16 residues. The V and J ends lost 6 bases and 8 bases respectively, with 23 bases between them. As DNA, the CDR3 is TGTGCCAGCAGATCATCGAGGGGGAGGGTTAAGGATGAGCAGTTCTTC. This gives the protein CASRSSRGRVKDEQFF.

This clone has a handful of counts. This chain joins TRBV19 and TRBJ1-5; weak D call: TRBD1 (5 bases). V lost 5 bases, J lost 1 base, and 9 bases lay in between. The germline V gene encodes CDR1 LNHDA and CDR2 SQIVND (reference sequence). The CDR3 has 14 amino acids. This CDR3 is CASSSRDSNQPQHF. Written as DNA, the CDR3 is TGTGCCAGTAGTTCCCGGGACAGCAATCAGCCCCAGCATTTT. The variable domain in full, completed from reference TRBV19 and TRBJ1-5, reads DGGITQSPKYLFRKEGQNVTLSCEQNLNHDAMYWYRQDPGQGLRLIYYSQIVNDFQKGDIAEGYSVSREKKESFPLTVTSAQKNPTAFYLCASSSRDSNQPQHFGDGTRLSIL.

The table lists this clone with a few counts. The rearrangement joins TRBV5-4 to TRBJ1-2; D is uncertain. V was cut by 0 bases and J by 3 bases, with 3 bases left in between. CDR3 length: 12 amino acids. CDR1 is SGHNT and CDR2 is YYREEE in the germline V gene (reference sequence). CDR3 sequence reads: CASSLGYYGYTF. The CDR3 region has the DNA TGTGCCAGCAGCTTGGGCTACTATGGCTACACCTTC.

The chain couples TRBV6-5 to TRBJ2-6; no reliable D call. This CDR3 has 13 amino acids. In germline, CDR1 is MNHEY, CDR2 SVGAGI. CDR3 protein: CVSRPSGANVLTF. In DNA, the CDR3 is TGTGTTAGTCGGCCCTCAGGGGCCAACGTCCTGACTTTC.

This clone was seen a few times. This chain connects TRBV4-3 to TRBJ1-2, with a possible D match to TRBD1 (6 bases). CDR1 and CDR2 from the germline V gene are LGHNA and YSLEER. The CDR3 spans 14 residues. V dropped 0 bases and J dropped 4 bases, with 9 bases sitting between them. CDR3 sequence (DNA): TGCGCCAGCAGCCAAGATCACAGGGTCTATGGCTACACCTTC. Protein sequence: CASSQDHRVYGYTF.

This clone showed up just a few times. The chain couples TRBV14 to TRBJ2-3; D gene ambiguous. CDR3 length equals 13 residues. Germline V CDR1 and CDR2: SGHDN, FVKESK. Trimming left V 4 bases short and J 9 bases short, with 14 bases between. CDR3 DNA sequence: TGTGCCAGCAGCCTGCCGATTGCCCTCACGCAGTATTTT. This codes for CASSLPIALTQYF. Full variable domain (rest looked up from reference TRBV14 and TRBJ2-3): EAGVTQFPSHSVIEKGQTVTLRCDPISGHDNLYWYRRVMGKEIKFLLHFVKESKQDESGMPNNRFLAERTGGTYSTLKVQPAELEDSGVYFCASSLPIALTQYFGPGTRLTVL.

This clone was detected only a few times. The rearrangement uses TRBV7-2 and TRBJ1-2; D is unclear. The CDR3 is 13 residues long. V was pared by 1 base and J by 7 bases, with 10 bases between. Germline values: CDR1 SGHTA, CDR2 FQGNSA. The CDR3 loop is CASSLGRPGGYTF. The CDR3 DNA is TGTGCCAGCAGCTTAGGACGACCCGGTGGCTACACCTTC.

The chain couples TRBV7-3 to TRBJ1-1, with D unclear. From germline, CDR1 is SGHTA and CDR2 FQGTGA. V dropped 1 base and J dropped 0 bases, with 9 bases sitting between them. CDR3 size: 15 residues. CDR3: CASSLNPAMNTEAFF. For the CDR3, the DNA is TGTGCCAGCAGCTTAAATCCCGCCATGAACACTGAAGCTTTCTTT.

V and J are TRBV7-3 and TRBJ2-3; a weak D match, TRBD2 (6 bases). This CDR3 is 17 amino acids long. Trimming shortened V by 1 base and J by 6 bases, and 20 bases separated the two germline ends. The germline V gene has CDR1 SGHTA and CDR2 FQGTGA. The CDR3, as DNA: TGTGCCAGCAGCTTAAAGGGCGGGACCTCCCTCTTGGATACGCAGTATTTT. It is translated as CASSLKGGTSLLDTQYF.

This chain joins TRBV5-1 and TRBJ2-1; 11 nucleotides align to TRBD2. The CDR3 totals 15 residues. Trimming removed 4 bases from V and 5 bases from J; junction bases left unmatched: 5. CDR1 and CDR2 (germline): SGHRS, YFSETQ. Here the CDR3 DNA reads TGCGCCAGCAGCCGGGGACTAGCGGAAGACAATGAGCAGTTCTTC. Translation gives CASSRGLAEDNEQFF.

The V and J genes are TRBV18 and TRBJ1-2, with D hard to call. V lost 2 bases and J 6 bases, leaving 16 bases between the germline ends. The V gene's germline CDR1 is KGHSH and CDR2 LQKENI. This CDR3 has 15 residues. The CDR3 is CASSPSIGTVDGYTF. In nucleotides, the CDR3 is TGTGCCAGCTCACCATCAATCGGCACAGTTGATGGCTACACCTTC.

The V call is TRBV5-6, the J call TRBJ2-7, with D maybe TRBD1 (6 bases). V gave up 0 bases and J gave up 0 bases, with 13 bases separating them. Germline V gene data show CDR1 as SGHDT and CDR2 as YYEEEE. The CDR3 has 16 residues. The CDR3: CASSLVKGDTSYEQYF. The CDR3, as DNA: TGTGCCAGCAGCTTGGTAAAAGGGGACACCTCCTACGAGCAGTACTTC.

Note on this clone: The junction departs from germline at one end; a sequencing error may be responsible. V gene TRBV11-1 combines with J gene TRBJ2-1; the D gene is possibly TRBD2 (5 bases). The CDR3 is 14 residues long. Germline values: CDR1 SGHAT, CDR2 FQDESV (reference sequence). CDR3 amino acids: CTSSFLLDRNEQFF. CDR3 DNA sequence: TGTACCAGCAGCTTCCTACTAGACCGGAATGAGCAGTTCTTC.

The chain combines TRBV7-2 with TRBJ2-3; 11 nucleotides line up with TRBD2. The CDR3 is 18 residues long. The ends lost 4 bases at V and 2 bases at J; junction bases unmatched: 11. Germline V gene sequence: CDR1 SGHTA, CDR2 FQGNSA. The CDR3 loop reads CASSSQQGLADVTDTQYF. CDR3 coding DNA: TGTGCCAGCAGCTCACAACAGGGACTAGCGGACGTCACAGATACGCAGTATTTT.

This clone occurred a few times. Other DNA sequences in the same sample also yield this CDR3. The chain is built from TRBV11-2 and TRBJ2-5, with 8 nucleotides matching TRBD1. Per germline, CDR1 SGHAT and CDR2 FQNNGV. V lost 5 bases and J lost 2; bases outside the gene matches: 1. CDR3 length: 13 residues. The CDR3 reads CASSRTGQETQYF. The CDR3 DNA reads as TGTGCCAGCAGCAGGACAGGGCAAGAGACCCAGTACTTC.

Notes on this clone: Other nucleotide sequences from this sample produce the same CDR3. The chain uses TRBV9 and TRBJ2-5; the D is unclear. Trimming stripped 2 bases from V and 5 bases from J, with 13 bases between. CDR1 is SGDLS, CDR2 YYNGEE, per germline. CDR3 length: 14 residues. CDR3 loop: CASSVGSSGETQYF. The CDR3 DNA reads TGTGCCAGCAGCGTCGGGTCTAGTGGGGAGACCCAGTACTTC.

The J gene is TRBJ2-7, the V gene TRBV2; a weak D match, TRBD1 (6 bases). Trimming shortened V by 4 bases and J by 3 bases, and 10 bases separated the two germline ends. Germline V gene lookup returns CDR1 SNHLY and CDR2 FYNNEI. The CDR3 runs to 13 residues. CDR3: CASSAGQFYEQYF. DNA for the CDR3: TGTGCCAGCAGTGCAGGACAGTTCTACGAGCAGTACTTC.